Listed below are T cell receptor beta chains from one sample, sequenced in a study of blood T cell repertoires in COVID-19. Method: immunoSEQ multiplex PCR; TCRdb's copy keeps in-frame clones and lacks some. This sample carries some 150,000 clones, about 83% of them seen once, and the ten largest clones take 3.6%. Sequenced sample: PBMCs or T cells enriched from blood (not recorded which). The receptor source for this set is a woman aged 50 to 65 in a cohort exposed to, infected with or recovered from COVID-19 (not recorded which). Each CDR3 is given with its conserved first and last residue. Fields, in order: J gene, V gene, CDR3 length, CDR3 protein.

J gene: TRBJ2-3
V gene: TRBV11-2
CDR3 length: 16
CDR3 protein: CASSQVGGGATDTQYF

J gene: TRBJ1-1
V gene: TRBV2
CDR3 length: 11
CDR3 protein: CASSLDTEAFF

J gene: TRBJ2-2
V gene: TRBV3-1/TRBV3-2
CDR3 length: 14
CDR3 protein: CASSPGQNTGELFF

J gene: TRBJ2-5
V gene: TRBV19
CDR3 length: 15
CDR3 protein: CASSNGQGRGETQYF

J gene: TRBJ2-7
V gene: TRBV7-2
CDR3 length: 11
CDR3 protein: CASSLDRAEYF

J gene: TRBJ2-3
V gene: TRBV7-4
CDR3 length: 12
CDR3 protein: CASSSRPDTQYF

J gene: TRBJ2-2
V gene: TRBV11-1
CDR3 length: 15
CDR3 protein: CASSLQGRNTGELFF

J gene: TRBJ1-1
V gene: TRBV15
CDR3 length: 14
CDR3 protein: CATSRDPGWTEAFF

J gene: TRBJ2-1
V gene: TRBV7-9
CDR3 length: 12
CDR3 protein: CASSFIGGEQFF

J gene: TRBJ1-1
V gene: TRBV6-1
CDR3 length: 13
CDR3 protein: CASSEQRGTEAFF

J gene: TRBJ2-3
V gene: TRBV3-1/TRBV3-2
CDR3 length: 17
CDR3 protein: CASSQDEEKRRTDTQYF

J gene: TRBJ2-2
V gene: TRBV9
CDR3 length: 16
CDR3 protein: CASSSPVGLNTGELFF

J gene: TRBJ2-3
V gene: TRBV5-6
CDR3 length: 17
CDR3 protein: CASSGRGGAGVPDTQYF

J gene: TRBJ2-3
V gene: TRBV29-1
CDR3 length: 12
CDR3 protein: CSVDETSYTQYF

J gene: TRBJ1-1
V gene: TRBV28
CDR3 length: 16
CDR3 protein: CASSPSGMSMNTEAFF

J gene: TRBJ1-1
V gene: TRBV10-2
CDR3 length: 14
CDR3 protein: CAKMTGPMNTEAFF

J gene: TRBJ2-7
V gene: TRBV7-2
CDR3 length: 14
CDR3 protein: CASSRGGGAYEQYF

J gene: TRBJ2-4
V gene: TRBV15
CDR3 length: 18
CDR3 protein: CATSSGTRTSSVKNIQYF